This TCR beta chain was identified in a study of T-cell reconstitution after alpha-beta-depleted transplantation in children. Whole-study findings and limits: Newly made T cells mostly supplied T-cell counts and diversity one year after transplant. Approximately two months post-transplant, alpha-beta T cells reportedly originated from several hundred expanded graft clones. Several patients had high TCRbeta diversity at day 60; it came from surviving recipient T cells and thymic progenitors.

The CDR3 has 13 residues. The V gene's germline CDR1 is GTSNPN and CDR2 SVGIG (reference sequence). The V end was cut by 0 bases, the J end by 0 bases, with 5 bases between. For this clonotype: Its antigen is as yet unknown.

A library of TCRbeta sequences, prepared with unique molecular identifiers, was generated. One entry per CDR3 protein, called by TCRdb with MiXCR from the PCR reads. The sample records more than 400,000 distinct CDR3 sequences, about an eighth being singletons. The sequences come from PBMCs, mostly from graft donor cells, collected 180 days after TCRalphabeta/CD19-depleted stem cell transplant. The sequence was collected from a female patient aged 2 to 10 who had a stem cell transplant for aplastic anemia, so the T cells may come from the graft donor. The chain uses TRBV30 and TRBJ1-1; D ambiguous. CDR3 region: CAWSVPLNTEAFF. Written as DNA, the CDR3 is TGTGCCTGGAGTGTACCCCTGAACACTGAAGCTTTCTTT.